This TCR beta chain was sequenced for a study of blood T cell repertoires in COVID-19. Study as a whole: Researchers got acute and convalescent COVID-19 samples from the United States, Italy and Spain.

Authors' processing steps: Amplification with reference gene primers provided the estimates of nucleated cell counts. Method: immunoSEQ multiplex PCR; TCRdb's copy keeps in-frame clones and lacks some. V and J calls and clone size are given by that table; D and trimming were obtained from the DNA. The sample yields about 250,000 clones, 80% to 90% seen once. Recovered Cohort 3 donors showed two negative PCRs, clearance, or symptom resolution. V shed 4 bases and J shed 4 bases, with 14 bases lying between them. Looked up from germline, CDR1 is ENHRY and CDR2 is SYGVKD. The CDR3 has 14 residues. The rearrangement links TRBV10-3 to TRBJ2-7; tentative D call: TRBD1 (5 bases). The sample comprised PBMCs or T cells enriched from blood (not recorded which). The sequence was collected from a woman aged 18-29 years who had recovered from COVID-19. The CDR3 reads CAISVQGGEYEQYF. The CDR3 bases are TGTGCCATCAGTGTTCAGGGCGGAGAATACGAGCAGTACTTC.